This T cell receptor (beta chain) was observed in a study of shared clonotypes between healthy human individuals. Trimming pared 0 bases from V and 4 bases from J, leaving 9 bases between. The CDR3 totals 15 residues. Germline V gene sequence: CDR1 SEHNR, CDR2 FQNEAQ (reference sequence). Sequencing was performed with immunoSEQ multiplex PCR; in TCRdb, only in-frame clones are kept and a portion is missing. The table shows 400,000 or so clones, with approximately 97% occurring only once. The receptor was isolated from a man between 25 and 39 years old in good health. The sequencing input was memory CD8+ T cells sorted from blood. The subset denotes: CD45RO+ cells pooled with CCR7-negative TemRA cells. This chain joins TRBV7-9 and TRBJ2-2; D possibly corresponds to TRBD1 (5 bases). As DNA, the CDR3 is TGTGCCAGCAGCTTAGCGGGCAGGGCCACCGGGGAGCTGTTTTTT. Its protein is CASSLAGRATGELFF.